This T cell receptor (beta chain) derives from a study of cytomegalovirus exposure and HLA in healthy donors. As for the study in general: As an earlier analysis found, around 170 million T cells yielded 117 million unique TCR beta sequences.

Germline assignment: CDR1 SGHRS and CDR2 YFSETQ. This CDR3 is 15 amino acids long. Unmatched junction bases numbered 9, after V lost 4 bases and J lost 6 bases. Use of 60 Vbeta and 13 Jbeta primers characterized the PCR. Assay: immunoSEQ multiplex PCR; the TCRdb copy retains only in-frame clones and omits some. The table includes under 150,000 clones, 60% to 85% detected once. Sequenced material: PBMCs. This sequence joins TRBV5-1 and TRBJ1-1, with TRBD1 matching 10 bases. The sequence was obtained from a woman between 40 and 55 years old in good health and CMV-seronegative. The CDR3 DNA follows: TGCGCCAGCAGCCTTTCCGGGACAGGGGTCTCTGAAGCTTTCTTT. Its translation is CASSLSGTGVSEAFF.